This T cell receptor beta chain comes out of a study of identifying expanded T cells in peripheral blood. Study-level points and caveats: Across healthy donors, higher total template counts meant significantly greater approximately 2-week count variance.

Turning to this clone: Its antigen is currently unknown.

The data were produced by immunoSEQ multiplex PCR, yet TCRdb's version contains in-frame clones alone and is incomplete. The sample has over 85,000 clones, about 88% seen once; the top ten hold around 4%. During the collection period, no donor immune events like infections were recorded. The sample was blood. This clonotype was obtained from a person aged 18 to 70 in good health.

The CDR3 region is CASSLGGLNYEQYF. The CDR3 coding sequence is TGCGCCAGCAGCCTTGGGGGACTCAACTACGAGCAGTACTTC. The chain links TRBV5-1 to TRBJ2-7, with D maybe TRBD2 (6 bases). This CDR3 region has 14 residues. V lost 4 bases to trimming and J lost 3 bases, with 14 bases between them. CDR1 and CDR2 from the germline V gene are SGHRS and YFSETQ.